This TCR beta chain derives from a study of cytomegalovirus exposure and HLA in healthy donors. Primers included in the PCR were 60 Vbeta and 13 Jbeta primers. Using immunoSEQ multiplex PCR, the repertoire was profiled, and TCRdb retains in-frame clones only, with some absent. The data contain fewer than 350,000 clones, over 85% of them singletons. For this clone: Its target is not known.

Germline V gene lookup returns CDR1 LGHNA and CDR2 YNFKEQ. V was pared by 0 bases and J by 2 bases, with 14 bases between. The length of the CDR3 is 16 residues. Findings of the study overall: Most TCR beta V segments were productive about 90% or about 30% of the time in an earlier analysis. Rarity marked most TCR sequences, yet some public TCRs occurred in many donors.

Each donor's status was that of a healthy bone marrow donor. Specimen: PBMCs. This clonotype originated in a woman aged 18-35 years in good health and CMV-seronegative. The V call is TRBV4-2, the J call TRBJ2-7, with D perhaps matching TRBD2 (7 bases). CDR3 sequence reads: CASSQDLAGATYEQYF. The DNA for the CDR3 is TGTGCCAGCAGCCAAGATTTGGCGGGGGCCACCTACGAGCAGTACTTC.